These T cell receptor beta chains were read from a single sample in a study of blood T cell repertoires in COVID-19. Profiled with immunoSEQ multiplex PCR; TCRdb holds only in-frame clones, not every one. The table includes fewer than 80,000 clones, 85% to 90% detected once. The sequenced sample was peripheral blood. The source of these receptors is a human donor in a cohort sampled during active COVID-19. CDR3s include the opening cysteine and the closing phenylalanine or tryptophan. The D gene is left open where the match is weak. Expanded clones get a size class; other rows say once, few or many, or leave the size out.

j_gene: TRBJ2-1; len: 17; v_gene: TRBV5-6; d_gene: .; abundance: .; CDR3aa: CASSSSQVFGSYNEQFF; CDR3nt: TGTGCCAGCAGCTCCAGTCAGGTCTTTGGCTCCTACAATGAGCAGTTCTTC
j_gene: TRBJ2-5; len: 16; v_gene: TRBV11-2; d_gene: TRBD1; abundance: .; CDR3aa: CASSPGIQGVGETQYF; CDR3nt: TGTGCCAGCAGCCCGGGTATACAGGGGGTTGGGGAGACCCAGTACTTC
j_gene: TRBJ2-1; len: 14; v_gene: TRBV1; d_gene: .; abundance: many; CDR3aa: CTNKPSGIYNEQFF; CDR3nt: TGCACCAATAAACCTAGCGGCATCTACAATGAGCAGTTCTTC
j_gene: TRBJ1-4; len: 16; v_gene: TRBV5-6; d_gene: .; abundance: .; CDR3aa: CASSSGLGATNEKLFF; CDR3nt: TGTGCCAGCAGCTCGGGACTCGGGGCAACTAATGAAAAACTGTTTTTT
j_gene: TRBJ1-2; len: 14; v_gene: TRBV11-2; d_gene: .; abundance: .; CDR3aa: CASSLDPVNYGYTF; CDR3nt: TGTGCCAGCAGCTTAGATCCCGTGAACTATGGCTACACCTTC
j_gene: TRBJ1-6; len: 15; v_gene: TRBV6-5; d_gene: TRBD1; abundance: .; CDR3aa: CASKPGQPYNSPLHF; CDR3nt: TGTGCCAGCAAACCGGGACAGCCTTATAATTCACCCCTCCACTTT
j_gene: TRBJ2-7; len: 14; v_gene: TRBV29-1; d_gene: TRBD1; abundance: .; CDR3aa: CSARTGGLGYEQYF; CDR3nt: TGCAGCGCGCGGACAGGGGGCTTGGGCTACGAGCAGTACTTC
j_gene: TRBJ1-6; len: 16; v_gene: TRBV4-1; d_gene: .; abundance: once; CDR3aa: CASSQDTTGIYSPLHF; CDR3nt: TGCGCCAGCAGCCAAGATACCACAGGGATTTATTCACCCCTCCACTTT
j_gene: TRBJ2-2; len: 18; v_gene: TRBV13; d_gene: .; abundance: .; CDR3aa: CASSSRGTARQSTGELFF; CDR3nt: TGTGCCAGCAGCTCCCGTGGGACTGCCAGACAGAGCACCGGGGAGCTGTTTTTT
j_gene: TRBJ2-5; len: 18; v_gene: TRBV7-9; d_gene: TRBD2; abundance: .; CDR3aa: CASSSDRASGGPRETQYF; CDR3nt: TGTGCCAGCAGCTCTGATAGGGCTAGCGGGGGGCCGAGGGAGACCCAGTACTTC
j_gene: TRBJ2-1; len: 15; v_gene: TRBV5-1; d_gene: .; abundance: .; CDR3aa: CASSSQSQGYNEQFF; CDR3nt: TGCGCCAGCAGCTCACAGAGCCAGGGATACAATGAGCAGTTCTTC
j_gene: TRBJ2-1; len: 15; v_gene: TRBV9; d_gene: TRBD2; abundance: .; CDR3aa: CASSVLSGTYNEQFF; CDR3nt: TGTGCCAGCAGCGTACTCAGCGGGACCTACAATGAGCAGTTCTTC
j_gene: TRBJ2-3; len: 15; v_gene: TRBV28; d_gene: .; abundance: .; CDR3aa: CASSLGQGMTDTQYF; CDR3nt: TGTGCCAGCAGTTTAGGGCAGGGTATGACAGATACGCAGTATTTT
j_gene: TRBJ1-4; len: 15; v_gene: TRBV20-1; d_gene: .; abundance: .; CDR3aa: CSASGRGFGNEKLFF; CDR3nt: TGCAGTGCTAGTGGACGGGGGTTCGGTAATGAAAAACTGTTTTTT
j_gene: TRBJ1-1; len: 15; v_gene: TRBV9; d_gene: .; abundance: .; CDR3aa: CASSVGNSRFSEAFF; CDR3nt: TGTGCCAGCAGCGTAGGGAACAGTCGGTTTTCTGAAGCTTTCTTT
j_gene: TRBJ2-6; len: 15; v_gene: TRBV7-9; d_gene: .; abundance: once; CDR3aa: CASSLGQPGANVLTF; CDR3nt: TGTGCCAGCAGCTTAGGGCAACCTGGGGCCAACGTCCTGACTTTC
j_gene: TRBJ1-2; len: 16; v_gene: TRBV5-1; d_gene: .; abundance: .; CDR3aa: CASSLERTQGGYGYTF; CDR3nt: TGCGCCAGCAGCTTGGAAAGGACCCAAGGGGGCTATGGCTACACCTTC
j_gene: TRBJ1-2; len: 14; v_gene: TRBV29-1; d_gene: TRBD1; abundance: .; CDR3aa: CSVMPSARGYGYTF; CDR3nt: TGCAGCGTAATGCCTTCAGCCAGGGGGTATGGCTACACCTTC
j_gene: TRBJ2-3; len: 16; v_gene: TRBV7-2; d_gene: TRBD2; abundance: .; CDR3aa: CASSLDRTSGGDTQYF; CDR3nt: TGTGCCAGCAGCTTAGATAGGACTAGCGGGGGAGATACGCAGTATTTT
j_gene: TRBJ1-5; len: 14; v_gene: TRBV2; d_gene: .; abundance: many; CDR3aa: CASSDEPASRPQHF; CDR3nt: TGTGCCAGCAGTGATGAGCCCGCTTCCCGGCCCCAGCATTTT
j_gene: TRBJ1-5; len: 16; v_gene: TRBV6-1; d_gene: TRBD1; abundance: few; CDR3aa: CASSEDGTGGGWAQHF; CDR3nt: TGTGCCAGCAGTGAAGACGGGACAGGGGGGGGCTGGGCCCAGCATTTT
j_gene: TRBJ2-3; len: 15; v_gene: TRBV15; d_gene: .; abundance: .; CDR3aa: CATSRDWRSTDTQYF; CDR3nt: TGTGCCACCAGCAGGGACTGGCGAAGCACAGATACGCAGTATTTT
j_gene: TRBJ2-3; len: 17; v_gene: TRBV10-3; d_gene: TRBD2; abundance: .; CDR3aa: CAISGGLAGGNTDTQYF; CDR3nt: TGTGCCATCAGCGGGGGACTAGCGGGAGGGAACACAGATACGCAGTATTTT
j_gene: TRBJ2-3; len: 17; v_gene: TRBV5-1; d_gene: TRBD2; abundance: .; CDR3aa: CASSSKVTSGGTDTQYF; CDR3nt: TGCGCCAGCAGTTCCAAGGTTACTAGCGGGGGCACAGATACGCAGTATTTT
j_gene: TRBJ1-5; len: 16; v_gene: TRBV19; d_gene: .; abundance: .; CDR3aa: CASRKTGAAPNQPQHF; CDR3nt: TGTGCCAGTAGGAAAACAGGCGCTGCCCCTAATCAGCCCCAGCATTTT
j_gene: TRBJ2-2; len: 12; v_gene: TRBV30; d_gene: .; abundance: .; CDR3aa: CAWSMSTGELFF; CDR3nt: TGTGCCTGGAGTATGAGCACCGGGGAGCTGTTTTTT
j_gene: TRBJ2-3; len: 14; v_gene: TRBV2; d_gene: TRBD2; abundance: .; CDR3aa: CASQTSGRINTQYF; CDR3nt: TGTGCCAGCCAAACTAGCGGGAGGATTAATACGCAGTATTTT
j_gene: TRBJ1-4; len: 11; v_gene: TRBV20-1; d_gene: .; abundance: .; CDR3aa: CSAMEGEKLFF; CDR3nt: TGCAGTGCTATGGAGGGCGAAAAACTGTTTTTT